The clone carrying this T cell receptor beta chain is a singleton in its sample. Its antigen remains unknown. This specimen belongs to a study of cytomegalovirus exposure and HLA in healthy donors. General observations from the study: Specificity of three CMV-associated chains for CMV antigens was verified in vitro. Later analysis indicated greater clonal expansion among HLA-associated TCR beta chains than among equally common other chains.

PCR employed 60 Vbeta and 13 Jbeta primers. Clones were read by immunoSEQ multiplex PCR, and TCRdb kept only the in-frame ones, dropping some. The sample has approximately 140,000 clones; 73% are singletons. V lost 5 bases and J 5 bases, leaving 25 bases between the germline ends. The CDR3 is 18 amino acids. Germline V CDR1 and CDR2: SGHVS, FQNEAQ. The rearrangement links TRBV7-8 to TRBJ2-1; maybe TRBD2 (6 bases). This sequence originates from a young woman in good health and CMV-seronegative. Sequenced: PBMCs. The CDR3 coding sequence is TGTGCCAGCAGCCTCGCGGGGCTAGGAGTCGCGGGTAACAATGAGCAGTTCTTC. It encodes CASSLAGLGVAGNNEQFF.